The 10 T cell receptor beta chains presented below share a single source sample, sequenced in a study of beta chain features in type 1 diabetes. General observations from the study: Shorter TCRB CDR3s, moderately but significantly so, marked every one of the four CD4+ subsets in Type 1 diabetes patients.

Their antigen targets remain unknown. What was sequenced were expressed TCRB transcripts, since all of the isolated RNA had been reverse transcribed. Clones were sequenced by immunoSEQ multiplex PCR, and TCRdb holds only the in-frame ones, with some missing. The data contain more than 100,000 clones, 25% to 35% of them singletons. Sequencing input: central memory CD4+ T cells from blood. The receptors stem from a woman in her late teens or twenties with type 1 diabetes.

The chain's CDR3 is CASRTAGDSAYEQYF. CDR3 nucleotide sequence: TGTGCCAGCAGGACGGCGGGAGATAGCGCCTACGAGCAGTACTTC. The chain has TRBV28 and TRBJ2-7; 7 bases line up with TRBD2. The CDR3 extends over 15 amino acids. From germline, CDR1 is MDHEN and CDR2 SYDVKM. V was clipped by 6 bases and J by 2 bases; unmatched bases: 10.

The CDR3 nucleotides are TGTGCCAGCAGCGCCGGTTCCCGTCCAAGAACAGATACGCAGTATTTT. Protein product: CASSAGSRPRTDTQYF. The V gene is TRBV9, the J gene TRBJ2-3, with D hard to call. CDR3 length equals 16 residues. V shed 3 bases and J shed 3 bases, with 17 bases lying between them. CDR1 SGDLS and CDR2 YYNGEE come from the germline V gene. Full variable domain (remainder filled in from reference TRBV9 and TRBJ2-3): DSGVTQTPKHLITATGQRVTLRCSPRSGDLSVYWYQQSLDQGLQFLIQYYNGEERAKGNILERFSAQQFPDLHSELNLSSLELGDSALYFCASSAGSRPRTDTQYFGPGTRLTVL.

The chain recombines TRBV14 with TRBJ1-1, with D hard to call. This CDR3 contains 14 residues. Trimming took 3 bases from V and 1 from J, leaving 9 bases between them. Germline loops: CDR1 SGHDN, CDR2 FVKESK. As DNA, the CDR3 is TGTGCCAGCAGCCATCGCGGCAAGAACACTGAAGCTTTCTTT. Its translation is CASSHRGKNTEAFF.

The chain's CDR3 is CASSSQNEQFF. The DNA of the CDR3 is TGTGCCAGTAGTAGTCAGAATGAGCAGTTCTTC. The chain joins TRBV19 to TRBJ2-1; no clear D gene. This CDR3 region has 11 residues. With 4 bases removed from V and 7 bases from J, the gap between germline ends came to 5 bases. Per the germline V gene, CDR1 is LNHDA and CDR2 is SQIVND (reference sequence).

The J gene is TRBJ1-2, the V gene TRBV6-1; no clear D. The CDR3 consists of 14 residues. The germline V and J ends were trimmed by 2 bases and 4 bases, with 11 bases remaining between them. Germline CDR1 is MNHNS and CDR2 is SASEGT. The CDR3 DNA follows: TGTGCCAGCAGTGAAATCCCCTATTCCTATGGCTACACCTTC. It specifies CASSEIPYSYGYTF.

This clone occurred a few times. CDR3 protein: CASSSRREVNYEQYV. The CDR3 DNA sequence: TGTGCCAGCAGCTCGAGACGGGAGGTGAACTACGAGCAGTACGTC. This chain connects TRBV7-8 to TRBJ2-7, with TRBD2 matching over 7 bases. This CDR3 spans 15 amino acids. Germline V gives CDR1 SGHVS, CDR2 FQNEAQ. V shed 4 bases, J shed 3 bases, and the junction held 9 bases outside the gene matches.

This clone was observed a few times. This chain joins TRBV19 and TRBJ1-1; 10 bases align to TRBD1. Trimming cost V 8 bases and J 3 bases; bases outside gene matches: 9. Germline V CDR1 and CDR2: LNHDA, SQIVND (reference sequence). The length of the CDR3 is 15 residues. CDR3 residues: CASSTTGTGDTEAFF. The CDR3 DNA follows: TGTGCCAGTTCCACGACCGGGACAGGGGACACTGAAGCTTTCTTT.

This clone showed up many times. J is TRBJ2-4 and V is TRBV28; tentatively, D is TRBD1 (6 bases). The V gene's germline CDR1 is MDHEN and CDR2 SYDVKM. The CDR3 loop spans 14 amino acids. Trimming took off 4 bases at V and 6 bases at J, with 13 bases between the two ends. The CDR3, as DNA: TGTGCCAGCAGTTCTCATGACAGGACAAACATTCAGTACTTC. Protein product: CASSSHDRTNIQYF. The variable domain in full, with the rest retrieved from reference TRBV28 and TRBJ2-4, is DVKVTQSSRYLVKRTGEKVFLECVQDMDHENMFWYRQDPGLGLRLIYFSYDVKMKEKGDIPEGYSVSREKKERFSLILESASTNQTSMYLCASSSHDRTNIQYFGAGTRLSVL.

V is TRBV19 and J is TRBJ2-5; D may be TRBD2 (7 bases). Trimming left V 5 bases short and J 5 bases short, with 12 bases between. The CDR3 has 13 residues. In germline, CDR1 is LNHDA, CDR2 SQIVND (reference sequence). CDR3 DNA sequence: TGTGCCAGTAGTTGGGGGGGCGTCGAGACCCAGTACTTC. Protein sequence: CASSWGGVETQYF.

The rearrangement links TRBV5-6 to TRBJ2-1; 14 bases map to TRBD2. The CDR3 length is 19 residues. The junction had 9 bases not matched to a gene; V was cut back by 4 bases and J by 0 bases. Germline assignment: CDR1 SGHDT and CDR2 YYEEEE. The CDR3 reads CASSPGTSGSQSSYNEQFF. The CDR3 bases are TGTGCCAGCAGCCCCGGGACTAGCGGGAGCCAAAGCTCCTACAATGAGCAGTTCTTC. The full variable domain, with the rest looked up from reference TRBV5-6 and TRBJ2-1, is DAGVTQSPTHLIKTRGQQVTLRCSPKSGHDTVSWYQQALGQGPQFIFQYYEEEERQRGNFPDRFSGHQFPNYSSELNVNALLLGDSALYLCASSPGTSGSQSSYNEQFFGPGTRLTVL.